This is a list of T cell receptor beta chains from one sample in a study of neurological immune-mediated disorders. TCRdb reanalysed the 5' RACE reads using MiXCR and keeps one entry per CDR3 protein. Of roughly 65,000 distinct CDR3 sequences detected, approximately 5.3% appear once; the ten largest clones hold 5.6%. Input material: PBMCs. The origin of the receptors is a human donor with multiple sclerosis. The donor label of this sample is uncertain. Both conserved end residues are part of each CDR3. D genes are given only for firm matches. The listing skips clone size in some rows; elsewhere it reads once, few, many or a size class.

J	size	D	V	CDR3	DNA
TRBJ2-1	many	-	TRBV20-1	CSASAIAESSYNEQFF	TGCAGTGCCTCGGCCATAGCAGAGAGCTCCTACAATGAGCAGTTCTTC
TRBJ1-2	many	TRBD1	TRBV5-1	CASSESDRGAYGYTF	TGCGCCAGCAGCGAATCGGACAGGGGGGCCTATGGCTACACCTTC
TRBJ2-5	many	TRBD1	TRBV5-1	CASSTDREETQYF	TGCGCCAGCAGCACGGACAGGGAAGAGACCCAGTACTTC
TRBJ2-3	many	TRBD1	TRBV7-9	CASSWTRTGGAGTQYF	TGTGCCAGCAGCTGGACCCGGACAGGGGGTGCCGGCACGCAGTATTTT
TRBJ2-5	many	-	TRBV13	CASSLPGAQATQYF	TGTGCCAGCAGCTTGCCCGGGGCCCAGGCGACCCAGTACTTC
TRBJ2-6	many	-	TRBV5-1	CASSLAGGRSGANVLTF	TGCGCCAGCAGCTTGGCAGGGGGGAGGTCTGGGGCCAACGTCCTGACTTTC
TRBJ2-7	many	-	TRBV15	CATSTLRGLSYEQYF	TGTGCCACCAGCACCCTAAGGGGCCTCTCCTACGAGCAGTACTTC
TRBJ2-3	many	-	TRBV10-2	CASSEPRGDTQYF	TGCGCCAGCAGTGAGCCCCGGGGGGATACGCAGTATTTT
TRBJ1-2	many	-	TRBV20-1	CSARTGGGYTF	TGCAGTGCTAGGACGGGAGGGGGCTACACCTTC
TRBJ2-1	many	-	TRBV5-1	CASSLDPAGYNEQFF	TGCGCCAGCAGCTTGGACCCGGCGGGGTACAATGAGCAGTTCTTC
TRBJ1-2	many	-	TRBV5-1	CASSITVPGSAYGYTF	TGCGCCAGCAGTATCACTGTCCCGGGGTCAGCATATGGCTACACCTTC
TRBJ2-2	-	-	TRBV7-8	CASSLGSGELFF	TGTGCCAGCAGCCTAGGGTCCGGGGAGCTGTTTTTT
TRBJ1-1	many	TRBD1	TRBV27	CASSPGTGYLAFF	TGTGCCAGCAGTCCCGGGACAGGGTATTTAGCTTTCTTT
TRBJ1-6	many	-	TRBV10-3	CAISLTTALNSPLHF	TGTGCCATCAGCCTTACGACAGCTTTGAATTCACCCCTCCACTTT
TRBJ2-7	many	-	TRBV24-1	CATSDSSTYEQYF	TGTGCCACCAGTGATTCTTCGACCTACGAGCAGTACTTC
TRBJ2-7	many	TRBD1	TRBV7-9	CASSGTGPSYYEQYF	TGTGCCAGCAGCGGGACAGGTCCATCCTATTACGAGCAGTACTTC
TRBJ2-3	many	-	TRBV5-5	CASSLDPGLRDTQYF	TGTGCCAGCAGCTTGGACCCGGGGCTTAGAGATACGCAGTATTTT
TRBJ2-2	many	-	TRBV5-5	CASSYFGGGTGELFF	TGTGCCAGCAGCTACTTCGGGGGAGGCACCGGGGAGCTGTTTTTT
TRBJ1-5	many	-	TRBV7-8	CASSLSGRISQPQHF	TGTGCCAGCAGCTTGTCGGGAAGGATCTCTCAGCCCCAGCATTTT
TRBJ1-4	many	-	TRBV5-1	CASSGRGSNEKLFF	TGCGCCAGCAGCGGGAGGGGATCGAATGAAAAACTGTTTTTT
TRBJ2-4	many	TRBD2	TRBV3-1	CASRPSGELRRNIQYF	TGTGCCAGCCGACCTAGCGGGGAACTTCGAAGGAACATTCAGTACTTC
TRBJ2-3	many	-	TRBV5-1	CASSSNQADTQYF	TGCGCCAGCAGCTCAAATCAGGCCGATACGCAGTATTTT
TRBJ2-7	many	-	TRBV20-1	CSARDVRSSYEQYF	TGCAGTGCTAGAGATGTTAGGAGCTCCTACGAGCAGTACTTC
TRBJ2-1	many	-	TRBV12-3/TRBV12-4	CASSLRTVYNEQFF	TGTGCCAGCAGTTTAAGGACGGTCTACAATGAGCAGTTCTTC
TRBJ1-3	many	-	TRBV11-2	CASSFQGNTIYF	TGTGCCAGCAGCTTTCAGGGAAACACCATATATTTT
TRBJ1-6	many	TRBD1	TRBV20-1	CSALPLTGENSPLHF	TGCAGTGCTCTCCCATTGACAGGGGAGAATTCACCCCTCCACTTT
TRBJ2-7	many	-	TRBV6-2/TRBV6-3	CASSYRGSYEQYF	TGTGCCAGCAGTTACCGGGGGTCCTACGAGCAGTACTTC
TRBJ2-4	many	-	TRBV5-8	CASSLMPGESIQYF	TGTGCCAGCAGCTTGATGCCAGGGGAGAGCATTCAGTACTTC
TRBJ1-1	many	-	TRBV20-1	CSARISGTNTEAFF	TGCAGTGCTAGAATATCCGGGACGAACACTGAAGCTTTCTTT
TRBJ1-1	many	-	TRBV5-1	CASKTEMNTEAFF	TGCGCCAGTAAAACAGAGATGAACACTGAAGCTTTCTTT
TRBJ2-1	many	-	TRBV5-1	CASSLGDLYNEQFF	TGCGCCAGCAGCTTGGGGGACTTATACAATGAGCAGTTCTTC
TRBJ2-3	few	-	TRBV7-9	CASSLTQITDTQYF	TGTGCCAGCAGCTTAACGCAAATCACAGATACGCAGTATTTT